Sequencing of this TCR beta chain was carried out in a study of blood T cell repertoires in COVID-19. Study-wide context: COVID-19 samples from acute and convalescent phases originated in the United States, Italy and Spain. Sources were T cells, B-cell-depleted T cells, or PBMCs; the material itself was cDNA or gDNA.

Per the original methods: The authors estimated nucleated cell counts from reference gene primer amplification. Assay used: immunoSEQ multiplex PCR; TCRdb lists only in-frame clones, some missing. V and J calls plus clone size are reproduced from that table; the DNA served to infer D and trimming. There are fewer than 350,000 clones in the sample; approximately 89% occur only once, and roughly 8% lies in the top ten. The V segment lost 5 bases and the J segment 3 bases; nucleotides outside the gene matches: 6. This CDR3 contains 14 residues. Germline CDR1 reads SGHDT; CDR2 reads YYEEEE. Sequencing was carried out using peripheral blood. This chain uses TRBV5-6 with TRBJ2-7, with TRBD1 matching over 9 bases. The receptor comes from a man in his forties or fifties with active or convalescent COVID-19. The CDR3 nucleotides are TGTGCCAGCAGTTCACAGGGGGCGGGCTACGAGCAGTACTTC. Its translation is CASSSQGAGYEQYF. The full variable domain, in which reference TRBV5-6 and TRBJ2-7 provide the parts outside the CDR3, is DAGVTQSPTHLIKTRGQQVTLRCSPKSGHDTVSWYQQALGQGPQFIFQYYEEEERQRGNFPDRFSGHQFPNYSSELNVNALLLGDSALYLCASSSQGAGYEQYFGPGTRLTVT.